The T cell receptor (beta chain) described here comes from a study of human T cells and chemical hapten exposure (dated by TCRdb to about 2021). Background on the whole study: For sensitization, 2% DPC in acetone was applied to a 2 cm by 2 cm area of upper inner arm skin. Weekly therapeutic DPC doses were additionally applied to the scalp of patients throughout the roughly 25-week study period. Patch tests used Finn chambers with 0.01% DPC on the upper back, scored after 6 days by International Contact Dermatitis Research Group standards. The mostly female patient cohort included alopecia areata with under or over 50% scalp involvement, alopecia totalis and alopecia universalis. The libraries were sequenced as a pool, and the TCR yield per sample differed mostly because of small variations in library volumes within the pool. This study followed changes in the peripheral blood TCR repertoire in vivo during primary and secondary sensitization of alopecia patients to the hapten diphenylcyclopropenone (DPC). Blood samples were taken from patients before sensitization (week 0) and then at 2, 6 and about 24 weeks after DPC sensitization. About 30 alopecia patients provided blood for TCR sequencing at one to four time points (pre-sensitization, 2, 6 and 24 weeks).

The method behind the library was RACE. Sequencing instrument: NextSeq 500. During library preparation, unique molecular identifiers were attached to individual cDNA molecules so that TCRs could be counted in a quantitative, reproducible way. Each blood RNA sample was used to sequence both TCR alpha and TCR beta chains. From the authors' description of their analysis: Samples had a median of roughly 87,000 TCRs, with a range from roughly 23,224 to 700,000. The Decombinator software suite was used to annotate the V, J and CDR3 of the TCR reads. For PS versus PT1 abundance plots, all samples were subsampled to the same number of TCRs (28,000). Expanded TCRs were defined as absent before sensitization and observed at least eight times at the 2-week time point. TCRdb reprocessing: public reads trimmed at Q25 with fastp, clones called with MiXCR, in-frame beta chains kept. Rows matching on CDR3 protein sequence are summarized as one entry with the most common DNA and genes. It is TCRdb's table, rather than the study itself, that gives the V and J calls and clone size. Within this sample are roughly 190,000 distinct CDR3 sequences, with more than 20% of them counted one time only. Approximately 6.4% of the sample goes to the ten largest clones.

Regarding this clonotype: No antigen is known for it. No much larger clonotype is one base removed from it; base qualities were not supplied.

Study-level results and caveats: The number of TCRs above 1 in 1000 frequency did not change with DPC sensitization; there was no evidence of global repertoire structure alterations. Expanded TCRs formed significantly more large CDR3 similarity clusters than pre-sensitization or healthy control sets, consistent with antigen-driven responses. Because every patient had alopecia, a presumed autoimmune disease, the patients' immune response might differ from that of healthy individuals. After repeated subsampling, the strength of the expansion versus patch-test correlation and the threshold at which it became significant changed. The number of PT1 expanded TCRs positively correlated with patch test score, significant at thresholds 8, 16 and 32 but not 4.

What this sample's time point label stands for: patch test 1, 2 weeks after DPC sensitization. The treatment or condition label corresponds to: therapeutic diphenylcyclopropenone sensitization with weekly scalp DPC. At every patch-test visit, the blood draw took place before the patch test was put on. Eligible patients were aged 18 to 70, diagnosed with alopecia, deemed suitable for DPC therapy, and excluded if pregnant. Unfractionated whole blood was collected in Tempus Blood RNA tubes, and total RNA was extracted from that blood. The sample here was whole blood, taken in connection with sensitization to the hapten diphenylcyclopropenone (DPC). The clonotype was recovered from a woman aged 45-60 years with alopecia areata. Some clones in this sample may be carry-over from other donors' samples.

The nucleotides read TGTGCCAGCAGCTCGCGGACGGCCTCCTACGAGCAGTACTTC. This gives the protein CASSSRTASYEQYF. Here the chain combines TRBV7-9 and TRBJ2-7; the D gene lacks a confident call. Spanning cysteine to phenylalanine, the CDR3 consists of 14 amino acids. Only CDR3 DNA remains: 42 bases, in frame from the first base. V and J are truncated by 4 bases and 0 bases respectively, leaving an intervening sequence of 10 bases. Based on the germline V gene (reference sequence), the CDR1 and CDR2 sequences are SEHNR and FQNEAQ.